These 31 T cell receptor beta chains came from one sample sequenced in a study of blood T cell repertoires in COVID-19. Clones were read by immunoSEQ multiplex PCR, and TCRdb kept only the in-frame ones, dropping some. This table has 150,000 to 180,000 clones, about 79% appearing once. The source material was peripheral blood. The source of these receptors is a woman in her sixties with acute or convalescent COVID-19.

The chain is built from TRBV3-1 (or the pseudogene TRBV3-2) and TRBJ2-3; possible D gene TRBD1, 6 bases. The length of the CDR3 is 19 residues. Germline CDR1 reads LGHDT; CDR2 reads YNNKEL (reference sequence). V was cut by 2 bases and J by 2 bases, with 23 bases left in between. CDR3 DNA sequence: TGTGCCAGCAGCCAAACCTCCGGGCCAGGGGATAGTAACACAGATACGCAGTATTTT. Translation gives CASSQTSGPGDSNTDTQYF.

This sequence joins TRBV6-1 and TRBJ2-1; D gene uncertain. Trimming removed 4 bases at V and 0 bases at J, with 16 bases between. Germline-derived CDR1 and CDR2 are MNHNS and SASEGT. The CDR3 runs to 17 residues. CDR3 nucleotides: TGTGCCAGCAGTGCATCAACCTCCTTGAGCTCCTACAATGAGCAGTTCTTC. Translated: CASSASTSLSSYNEQFF.

The CDR3 nucleotides are TGTGCCAGCTCGCAAGGACAGACCCTCCTTGGCTACACCTTC. Amino acids: CASSQGQTLLGYTF. The V and J genes are TRBV2 and TRBJ1-2; D may be TRBD1 (6 bases). Trimming shortened V by 8 bases and J by 7 bases, and 20 bases separated the two germline ends. The CDR3 consists of 14 residues. In germline, CDR1 is SNHLY, CDR2 FYNNEI.

This clone was picked up one time. The chain has TRBV7-9 and TRBJ1-1; 7 positions match TRBD1. The V and J ends lost 5 bases and 3 bases, in that order; junction bases with no gene match: 9. The CDR3 extends over 15 amino acids. Germline-derived CDR1 and CDR2 are SEHNR and FQNEAQ (reference sequence). The CDR3 loop is CASSPTGAGYTEAFF. The DNA for the CDR3 is TGTGCCAGCAGCCCTACAGGGGCTGGGTACACTGAAGCTTTCTTT.

The chain links TRBV18 to TRBJ1-2; D ambiguous. Germline V gene data show CDR1 as KGHSH and CDR2 as LQKENI. CDR3 size: 15 residues. V was cut by 6 bases and J by 6 bases, with 20 bases left in between. The CDR3 protein is CASSLGLLLRDGYTF. CDR3 nucleotides: TGTGCCAGCTCTCTCGGACTCCTCCTACGGGATGGCTACACCTTC.

This chain connects TRBV4-2 to TRBJ1-6; D gene unclear. Trimming cost V 0 bases and J 7 bases, with 19 bases left between them. The CDR3 length is 18 residues. Per germline, CDR1 LGHNA and CDR2 YNFKEQ. CDR3: CASSQDFLGDGRNSPLHF. The CDR3, as DNA: TGTGCCAGCAGCCAAGATTTTTTGGGCGACGGGAGAAATTCACCCCTCCACTTT.

This chain joins TRBV29-1 and TRBJ2-5; TRBD2 agrees at 11 bases. Germline CDR1 is SQVTM and CDR2 is ANQGSEA. V shed 6 bases, J shed 5 bases, and the junction held 8 bases outside the gene matches. This CDR3 has 14 residues. The CDR3 DNA reads as TGCAGCGTCTCTGGGACTAGCGGCCGGGAGACCCAGTACTTC. Translated, it gives CSVSGTSGRETQYF.

The genes are TRBV4-1 and TRBJ1-5; D unresolved. Germline assignment: CDR1 MGHRA and CDR2 YSYEKL. V lost 1 base to trimming and J lost 8 bases, with 15 bases between them. The CDR3 spans 15 residues. The CDR3 DNA follows: TGCGCCAGCAGCCAAGGGGCAAGGTCACTAGAGCCCCAGCATTTT. Amino acids: CASSQGARSLEPQHF.

The rearrangement links TRBV10-2 to TRBJ2-1; D not resolved. There are 9 residues in the CDR3. Germline assignment: CDR1 WSHSY and CDR2 SAAADI. Trimming pared 8 bases from V and 8 bases from J, leaving 4 bases between. CDR3 DNA sequence: TGCGCCAGCGGGCATGAGCAGTTCTTC. It translates to CASGHEQFF.

The rearrangement joins TRBV5-1 to TRBJ2-1; 8 bases line up with TRBD2. This CDR3 contains 15 residues. Germline V gives CDR1 SGHRS, CDR2 YFSETQ. Losses at the gene ends were 1 base for V and 5 bases for J; bases not matched to a gene: 5. Here the CDR3 DNA reads TGCGCCAGCAGCTTGTTTAGCGGGACTAACAATGAGCAGTTCTTC. Amino acid sequence: CASSLFSGTNNEQFF.

The chain has TRBV10-3 and TRBJ2-5; perhaps TRBD1 as D (5 bases). V was cut by 0 bases and J by 7 bases, with 18 bases left in between. Germline CDR1 and CDR2: ENHRY and SYGVKD. The CDR3 totals 16 residues. The CDR3 DNA follows: TGTGCCATCAGTGAGTCGAATTTGGCAGGGCAGGGGACCCAGTACTTC. Translated, it gives CAISESNLAGQGTQYF.

The chain couples TRBV12-5 to TRBJ1-5; 8 bases agree with TRBD1. Unmatched junction bases numbered 4, after V lost 6 bases and J lost 0 bases. Germline V gene sequence: CDR1 LGHNT, CDR2 FRNRAP. The CDR3 totals 15 residues. The CDR3 sequence is CASGPTGVSNQPQHF. The CDR3 region has the DNA TGTGCTAGTGGGCCGACAGGGGTTAGCAATCAGCCCCAGCATTTT.

The chain carries TRBV7-9 and TRBJ2-3; unclear D gene. Deletions cut 0 bases from V and 1 base from J, with 11 bases between. The CDR3 extends over 16 amino acids. Germline V CDR1 and CDR2: SEHNR, FQNEAQ (reference sequence). The CDR3 here is CASSLATRKGTDTQYF. The CDR3 nucleotides are TGTGCCAGCAGCTTAGCGACGAGGAAGGGCACAGATACGCAGTATTTT.

V gene TRBV5-1 combines with J gene TRBJ2-3; D might be TRBD1 (6 bases). V lost 4 bases and J 1 base, leaving 13 bases between the germline ends. CDR3 length equals 15 residues. Germline CDR1 and CDR2: SGHRS and YFSETQ. Here the CDR3 reads CASSPGQPRTDTQYF. CDR3 coding DNA: TGCGCCAGCAGCCCGGGACAACCCCGCACAGATACGCAGTATTTT.

The rearrangement links TRBV6-6 to TRBJ1-6, with 7 bases fitting TRBD1. Per the germline V gene, CDR1 is MNHNY and CDR2 is SVGAGI (reference sequence). J lost 4 bases, V lost 5 bases, and 8 bases had no gene match. This CDR3 has 16 residues. The CDR3 DNA reads TGTGCCAGCAGTCGGACCGGGACAGTATATAATTCACCCCTCCACTTT. Its protein product is CASSRTGTVYNSPLHF.

V usage is TRBV4-1 and J usage is TRBJ1-3; TRBD1 matches 7 bases. The CDR3 is 16 amino acids. Losses at the gene ends were 0 bases for V and 0 bases for J; bases not matched to a gene: 2. Germline V gives CDR1 MGHRA, CDR2 YSYEKL. CDR3 loop: CASSQDRDSSGNTIYF. As DNA, the CDR3 is TGCGCCAGCAGCCAAGATAGGGACAGCTCTGGAAACACCATATATTTT.

The chain uses TRBV29-1 and TRBJ1-1, with TRBD1 matching 7 bases. The germline V gene has CDR1 SQVTM and CDR2 ANQGSEA. V was clipped by 5 bases and J by 5 bases; unmatched bases: 8. This CDR3 spans 13 amino acids. The CDR3, as DNA: TGCAGCGTTTCCAAGGGGACAGTGACTGAAGCTTTCTTT. Protein sequence: CSVSKGTVTEAFF. The full variable domain, its missing parts supplied by reference TRBV29-1 and TRBJ1-1, is SAVISQKPSRDICQRGTSLTIQCQVDSQVTMMFWYRQQPGQSLTLIATANQGSEATYESGFVIDKFPISRPNLTFSTLTVSNMSPEDSSIYLCSVSKGTVTEAFFGQGTRLTVV.

The gene calls are TRBV27 and TRBJ2-3; 9 bases map to TRBD2. CDR1 and CDR2 (germline): MNHEY, SMNVEV (reference sequence). The CDR3 runs 14 residues. J lost 5 bases, V lost 6 bases, and 6 bases had no gene match. In nucleotides, the CDR3 is TGTGCCAGCAGGAGGCTAGCGGGGAAAGATACGCAGTATTTT. Its translation: CASRRLAGKDTQYF.

The chain couples TRBV5-1 to TRBJ1-2, with TRBD1 matching over 10 bases. The CDR3 runs 16 residues. Germline assignment: CDR1 SGHRS and CDR2 YFSETQ. V trimming: 2 bases; J trimming: 1 base; junction bases outside the gene matches: 5. The CDR3 DNA reads as TGCGCCAGCAGCTTCTGGACAGGGGGGGATAACTATGGCTACACCTTC. It translates to CASSFWTGGDNYGYTF.

The chain is built from TRBV2 and TRBJ1-2; D uncertain. Trimming took 6 bases from V and 8 from J, leaving 13 bases between them. The germline CDR1 and CDR2 sequences are SNHLY and FYNNEI. CDR3 length: 12 residues. The CDR3, as DNA: TGTGCCAGCAGATCTCTACGTGAAGGCTACACCTTC. Encoded protein: CASRSLREGYTF.

The chain has TRBV5-1 and TRBJ1-5; D unresolved. Trimming shortened V by 0 bases and J by 4 bases, and 11 bases separated the two germline ends. This CDR3 spans 15 amino acids. The germline CDR1 and CDR2 sequences are SGHRS and YFSETQ. CDR3 in amino acids: CASSLAGVLNQPQHF. CDR3 coding DNA: TGCGCCAGCAGCTTGGCCGGGGTGCTTAATCAGCCCCAGCATTTT.

J is TRBJ2-3 and V is TRBV5-1, with 7 bases aligning to TRBD2. From germline, CDR1 is SGHRS and CDR2 YFSETQ. The CDR3 length is 14 residues. V lost 5 bases, J lost 8 bases, and 11 bases stayed unmatched. CDR3 sequence: CASSTSSGWGTQYF. The CDR3 DNA follows: TGCGCCAGCAGTACATCTAGCGGATGGGGTACGCAGTATTTT. The variable domain in full, with the rest retrieved from reference TRBV5-1 and TRBJ2-3, is KAGVTQTPRYLIKTRGQQVTLSCSPISGHRSVSWYQQTPGQGLQFLFEYFSETQRNKGNFPGRFSGRQFSNSRSEMNVSTLELGDSALYLCASSTSSGWGTQYFGPGTRLTVL.

The chain is built from TRBV5-1 and TRBJ1-2, with D tentatively TRBD1 (5 bases). The V end was cut by 2 bases, the J end by 8 bases, with 10 bases between. The germline gives CDR1 SGHRS, CDR2 YFSETQ. The CDR3 is 12 residues long. In nucleotides, the CDR3 is TGCGCCAGCAGCTTTGGGGCGGACGGCTACACCTTC. It is translated as CASSFGADGYTF.

About this clone: In the same sample, other DNA sequences code for this CDR3. The rearrangement joins TRBV10-3 to TRBJ1-5, with 8 bases that match TRBD1. CDR1 and CDR2 from the germline V gene are ENHRY and SYGVKD. This CDR3 has 14 amino acids. V lost 5 bases to trimming and J lost 2 bases; unmatched junction nucleotides: 2. CDR3 protein: CAISPGQGNQPQHF. Written as DNA, the CDR3 is TGTGCCATCAGTCCGGGACAGGGCAATCAGCCCCAGCATTTT.

This chain links TRBV19 with TRBJ2-3, with 9 nucleotides matching TRBD1. The germline gives CDR1 LNHDA, CDR2 SQIVND (reference sequence). J gave up 5 bases and V 8 bases, and 11 bases lay outside the gene matches. The CDR3 length is 15 residues. The CDR3 sequence: CASRDREGDGDTQYF. The CDR3 nucleotides are TGTGCCAGTCGGGACAGGGAAGGGGATGGAGATACGCAGTATTTT. Complete variable domain (other parts from reference TRBV19 and TRBJ2-3): DGGITQSPKYLFRKEGQNVTLSCEQNLNHDAMYWYRQDPGQGLRLIYYSQIVNDFQKGDIAEGYSVSREKKESFPLTVTSAQKNPTAFYLCASRDREGDGDTQYFGPGTRLTVL.

This chain uses TRBV5-3 with TRBJ1-2, with a weak D call TRBD1 (6 bases). TRBV5-3 is an ORF; its function is uncertain. Trimming took 0 bases from V and 4 from J, leaving 10 bases between them. The CDR3 length is 14 residues. CDR3 nucleotides: TGTGCCAGAAGCTTGGGGGGGCTCGGCTATGGCTACACCTTC. It yields the protein CARSLGGLGYGYTF.

This clone has more than one count but fewer than ten. The rearrangement links TRBV3-1 (or the pseudogene TRBV3-2) to TRBJ2-1, with 8 positions matching TRBD1. Trimming took 4 bases from V and 8 from J; bases not matched to a gene: 10. This CDR3 spans 15 amino acids. Germline V gene sequence: CDR1 LGHDT, CDR2 YNNKEL (reference sequence). The CDR3 sequence is CASSLTGQVGHEQFF. The CDR3 bases are TGTGCCAGCAGCCTAACGGGACAGGTTGGCCATGAGCAGTTCTTC.

V gene TRBV7-3 combines with J gene TRBJ2-1; tentatively, D is TRBD2 (5 bases). This CDR3 has 15 amino acids. V shed 0 bases and J shed 4 bases, with 10 bases lying between them. Germline V gene lookup returns CDR1 SGHTA and CDR2 FQGTGA. The CDR3 reads CASSLTTSVYNEQFF. The CDR3 DNA reads as TGTGCCAGCAGCTTAACTACTAGTGTTTACAATGAGCAGTTCTTC.

This rearrangement joins TRBV27 to TRBJ1-1; 7 bases align to TRBD1. Germline CDR1 MNHEY, CDR2 SMNVEV (reference sequence). Trimming cost V 1 base and J 3 bases; bases outside gene matches: 17. CDR3 length: 19 residues. The CDR3 coding sequence is TGTGCCAGCAGTTTATATTCAGGGGGGACAGCCCCAAAGGACACTGAAGCTTTCTTT. It is translated as CASSLYSGGTAPKDTEAFF.

The chain uses TRBV6-1 and TRBJ2-1, with a possible D match to TRBD2 (5 bases). The V end was cut by 0 bases, the J end by 8 bases, with 17 bases between. Germline V CDR1 and CDR2: MNHNS, SASEGT. The CDR3 is made up of 16 amino acids. The CDR3 nucleotides read TGTGCCAGCAGTGAAGCGAGACGGGGTGCATTGGATGAGCAGTTCTTC. Encoded protein: CASSEARRGALDEQFF.

V gene TRBV9 combines with J gene TRBJ1-5, with TRBD1 matching over 7 bases. The germline V gene has CDR1 SGDLS and CDR2 YYNGEE. The V gene end was trimmed by 5 bases and the J gene end by 12 bases; junction bases not matched to a gene: 23. The CDR3 has 17 amino acids. CDR3 sequence: CASSYEDPGTAPSLQHF. The CDR3 DNA reads as TGTGCCAGCAGTTACGAAGACCCCGGGACAGCCCCTTCTCTCCAGCATTTT.